This T cell receptor (beta chain) stems from a study of blood T cell repertoires in COVID-19. Under the authors' procedure: Reference gene primer amplification gave estimated nucleated cell counts. TCRdb keeps only in-frame clones here, not all; method: immunoSEQ multiplex PCR. Clonal size and the V and J genes are those of that table, whereas D and trimming came from the DNA. In the table there are about 440,000 clones, around nine tenths of which are singletons. The clonotype was recovered from a woman aged 25-40 years with acute or convalescent COVID-19. Material for sequencing was peripheral blood.

The CDR3 is CASSWGAGGTGWAYEQYF. As DNA, the CDR3 is TGTGCCAGCAGCTGGGGAGCTGGAGGCACGGGCTGGGCCTACGAGCAGTACTTC. The chain links TRBV5-5 to TRBJ2-7; tentative D call: TRBD2 (5 bases). Germline CDR1 SGHKS, CDR2 YYEKEE (reference sequence). The V and J ends lost 3 bases and 2 bases respectively, with 24 bases between them. The CDR3 sequence is 18 residues long.